This TCR beta chain comes out of a study of OX40 agonist ivuxolimab in advanced cancers. Study overall: Ivuxolimab, which is an agonistic anti-OX40 (CD134) antibody, was administered to the patients. Treatment received earlier with anti-PD-1, anti-PD-L1 or anti-CTLA-4 agents was allowed, and approximately 44% had some.

CDR1 and CDR2 (germline): MNHNS, SASEGT. The CDR3 totals 14 residues. J lost 2 bases, V lost 6 bases, and 6 bases had no gene match. TCRdb's copy holds only in-frame clones and misses some; the assay was immunoSEQ multiplex PCR. The sample includes tens of thousands of clones, roughly 94% seen only once; the top ten take approximately 2.4%. This receptor was taken from an adult with an advanced solid tumor such as melanoma, head and neck, liver or kidney cancer. The rearrangement uses TRBV6-1 and TRBJ2-7, with TRBD1 matching over 8 bases. The material was CD4+ or CD8+ T cells sorted from blood, obtained in a trial of the OX40 agonist ivuxolimab. The CDR3 DNA sequence: TGTGCCAGCAGGACTAGACAGGGGCCCTACGAGCAGTACTTC. Residues: CASRTRQGPYEQYF.